Listed here are 23 T cell receptor beta chains from one sample, sequenced in a study of blood T cell repertoires in COVID-19. The data were produced by immunoSEQ multiplex PCR, yet TCRdb's version contains in-frame clones alone and is incomplete. Among approximately 110,000 clones listed, around 83% were seen once. Sequenced material: peripheral blood. The source is a middle-aged man with acute or convalescent COVID-19.

V and J are TRBV7-9 and TRBJ1-2; TRBD1 matches 9 bases. V shed 6 bases, J shed 6 bases, and the junction held 14 bases outside the gene matches. Germline V gene lookup returns CDR1 SEHNR and CDR2 FQNEAQ (reference sequence). CDR3 size: 16 residues. The CDR3 sequence is CASSLTYRGLGDGYTF. DNA of the CDR3: TGTGCCAGCAGTCTAACCTACAGGGGGCTGGGGGATGGCTACACCTTC.

V usage is TRBV7-6 and J usage is TRBJ2-5, with 7 nucleotides matching TRBD2. The trim removed 5 bases at V and 2 bases at J, leaving 5 bases unmatched. The CDR3 has 14 residues. From germline, CDR1 is SGHVS and CDR2 FNYEAQ. CDR3 nucleotide sequence: TGTGCCAGCAGCCAAGCGGGACTACAAGAGACCCAGTACTTC. Amino acid sequence: CASSQAGLQETQYF.

This clone came up many times. The CDR3 region is CASSLGVGGETQYF. In DNA form, the CDR3 reads TGTGCCAGCAGCTTAGGTGTGGGGGGAGAGACCCAGTACTTC. The chain employs TRBV7-3 and TRBJ2-5, with D tentatively TRBD2 (6 bases). V lost 2 bases to trimming and J lost 4 bases, with 11 bases between them. The CDR3 extends over 14 amino acids. Germline values: CDR1 SGHTA, CDR2 FQGTGA.

The V call is TRBV6-5, the J call TRBJ2-5; 8 bases agree with TRBD2. Germline CDR1 is MNHEY and CDR2 is SVGAGI. The V and J ends lost 10 bases and 1 base, in that order; junction bases with no gene match: 2. The CDR3 spans 12 residues. The CDR3 nucleotides are TGTGCCACCGGGACTAGCCAAGAGACCCAGTACTTC. This encodes CATGTSQETQYF.

This chain joins TRBV4-3 and TRBJ2-3, with 9 bases that match TRBD2. The V and J ends lost 4 bases and 0 bases, in that order; junction bases with no gene match: 2. The CDR3 has 15 residues. CDR1 is LGHNA, CDR2 YSLEER, per germline. The CDR3, as DNA: TGCGCCAGCAGCCGTGGACTAGCGAGCACAGATACGCAGTATTTT. Translation: CASSRGLASTDTQYF.

This clone showed up just once. The V and J genes are TRBV6-5 and TRBJ2-1; 8 nucleotides match TRBD2. The CDR3 covers 15 residues. From germline, CDR1 is MNHEY and CDR2 SVGAGI. The V segment lost 6 bases and the J segment 1 base; nucleotides outside the gene matches: 5. This CDR3 reads CASSLSGDSYNEQFF. Here the CDR3 DNA reads TGTGCCAGCAGCCTTAGCGGGGATTCCTACAATGAGCAGTTCTTC.

The gene calls are TRBV2 and TRBJ2-1, with TRBD2 matching over 11 bases. The trim removed 6 bases at V and 7 bases at J, leaving 8 bases unmatched. Germline V CDR1 and CDR2: SNHLY, FYNNEI. The CDR3 extends over 15 amino acids. The CDR3 coding sequence is TGTGCCAGCAGCTTTAGCGGGAGGGTCGGGAATGAGCAGTTCTTC. Its translation is CASSFSGRVGNEQFF.

Of note for this clone: Distinct nucleotide sequences in the sample also encode this CDR3. V is TRBV5-1 and J is TRBJ1-1, with TRBD1 identical over 8 bases. V was clipped by 0 bases and J by 2 bases; unmatched bases: 6. The length of the CDR3 is 16 residues. CDR1 and CDR2 (germline): SGHRS, YFSETQ. This chain's CDR3 is CASSLDGQGPNTEAFF. The CDR3 nucleotides read TGCGCCAGCAGCTTGGACGGACAGGGCCCAAACACTGAAGCTTTCTTT.

V is TRBV7-2 and J is TRBJ1-3; no firm D call. Trimming stripped 2 bases from V and 0 bases from J, with 11 bases between. The CDR3 is 16 residues long. Germline V gene sequence: CDR1 SGHTA, CDR2 FQGNSA. The CDR3 reads CASSLRTRLSGNTIYF. The DNA for the CDR3 is TGTGCCAGCAGCTTAAGAACACGCCTCTCTGGAAACACCATATATTTT. The variable domain in full, with the rest retrieved from reference TRBV7-2 and TRBJ1-3, is GAGVSQSPSNKVTEKGKDVELRCDPISGHTALYWYRQSLGQGLEFLIYFQGNSAPDKSGLPSDRFSAERTGGSVSTLTIQRTQQEDSAVYLCASSLRTRLSGNTIYFGEGSWLTVV.

This sequence joins TRBV29-1 and TRBJ2-1; the match to TRBD2 covers 10 bases. Germline V gives CDR1 SQVTM, CDR2 ANQGSEA. The junction had 2 bases not matched to a gene; V was cut back by 6 bases and J by 0 bases. The CDR3 totals 14 residues. The CDR3 region is CSVERGGSYNEQFF. The CDR3 region has the DNA TGCAGCGTCGAGCGGGGGGGCTCCTACAATGAGCAGTTCTTC.

This chain joins TRBV27 and TRBJ2-3; 9 nucleotides line up with TRBD2. The CDR3 extends over 14 amino acids. Trimming took 4 bases from V and 6 from J; bases not matched to a gene: 5. Per germline, CDR1 MNHEY and CDR2 SMNVEV (reference sequence). This CDR3 is CASSYERGVDTQYF. CDR3 coding DNA: TGTGCCAGCAGTTACGAGCGGGGGGTGGATACGCAGTATTTT.

This clone was observed a few times. The V and J genes are TRBV7-3 and TRBJ1-1, with TRBD1 identical over 7 bases. J lost 8 bases, V lost 0 bases, and 3 bases had no gene match. This CDR3 has 13 amino acids. CDR1 SGHTA and CDR2 FQGTGA come from the germline V gene. The CDR3 spells CASSLTPGQEAFF. DNA for the CDR3: TGTGCCAGCAGCTTAACCCCGGGACAGGAAGCTTTCTTT. Using reference TRBV7-3 and TRBJ1-1 for the parts outside the CDR3, the full variable domain is GAGVSQTPSNKVTEKGKYVELRCDPISGHTALYWYRQSLGQGPEFLIYFQGTGAADDSGLPNDRFFAVRPEGSVSTLKIQRTERGDSAVYLCASSLTPGQEAFFGQGTRLTVV.

The V call is TRBV20-1, the J call TRBJ1-1; 7 nucleotides align to TRBD1. Germline CDR1 reads DFQATT; CDR2 reads SNEGSKA (reference sequence). V lost 3 bases and J lost 7; bases outside the gene matches: 17. The CDR3 totals 16 residues. The CDR3, as DNA: TGCAGTGCTAGTGGGGACCTGGACAGGTCCACTAATGAAGCTTTCTTT. Its translation is CSASGDLDRSTNEAFF.

The rearrangement joins TRBV18 to TRBJ2-5; TRBD2 agrees at 7 bases. The V gene's germline CDR1 is KGHSH and CDR2 LQKENI. The CDR3 runs 13 residues. The J segment lost 9 bases and the V segment lost 6 bases, leaving 10 bases of the junction unmatched. CDR3 region: CASSQGGNEAQYF. CDR3 bases: TGTGCCAGCTCCCAGGGAGGGAATGAGGCCCAGTACTTC.

The CDR3 is CASSSEGGPTYEQYF. In nucleotides, the CDR3 is TGTGCCAGCAGCTCCGAAGGGGGTCCTACCTACGAGCAGTACTTC. This sequence joins TRBV7-8 and TRBJ2-7; D might be TRBD1 (6 bases). The CDR3 is 15 residues long. Trimming shortened V by 4 bases and J by 2 bases, and 15 bases separated the two germline ends. Looked up from germline, CDR1 is SGHVS and CDR2 is FQNEAQ.

The CDR3 DNA reads TGTGCCTGTCGGACACTACGTACGAATGAGCAGTTCTTC. Residues: CACRTLRTNEQFF. This sequence joins TRBV30 and TRBJ2-1; D might be TRBD1 (5 bases). Germline V gene data show CDR1 as GTSNPN and CDR2 as SVGIG (reference sequence). Trimming left V 6 bases short and J 7 bases short, with 16 bases between. The CDR3 is 13 amino acids. Based on the CDR3 plus reference TRBV30 and TRBJ2-1, the full variable domain is SQTIHQWPATLVQPVGSPLSLECTVEGTSNPNLYWYRQAAGRGLQLLFYSVGIGQISSEVPQNLSASRPQDRQFILSSKKLLLSDSGFYLCACRTLRTNEQFFGPGTRLTVL.

The chain joins TRBV27 to TRBJ2-7; weak D call: TRBD1 (6 bases). Trimming shortened V by 6 bases and J by 4 bases, and 7 bases separated the two germline ends. Germline lookup yields CDR1 MNHEY and CDR2 SMNVEV (reference sequence). The CDR3 extends over 11 amino acids. CDR3 region: CASSTGYEQYF. CDR3 DNA sequence: TGTGCCAGCAGCACAGGGTACGAGCAGTACTTC.

This clone was seen just once. The chain is built from TRBV28 and TRBJ2-7, with 8 bases aligning to TRBD1. This CDR3 comprises 15 residues. The V and J ends lost 6 bases and 9 bases, in that order; junction bases with no gene match: 16. Germline CDR1 MDHEN, CDR2 SYDVKM. The CDR3 protein is CASRYSGTGNGGQYF. The CDR3 DNA follows: TGTGCCAGCAGATACTCCGGGACAGGTAACGGTGGGCAGTACTTC.

The chain couples TRBV2 to TRBJ2-5; 8 nucleotides match TRBD2. Germline values: CDR1 SNHLY, CDR2 FYNNEI. V lost 7 bases to trimming and J lost 9 bases; unmatched junction nucleotides: 13. The CDR3 consists of 14 residues. The CDR3 loop reads CASTPGGQGGPQYF. CDR3 sequence (DNA): TGTGCCAGCACTCCGGGGGGGCAGGGTGGGCCCCAGTACTTC.

V gene TRBV20-1 combines with J gene TRBJ2-3; 9 bases line up with TRBD1. Germline CDR1 is DFQATT and CDR2 is SNEGSKA (reference sequence). V lost 3 bases to trimming and J lost 1 base; unmatched junction nucleotides: 5. This CDR3 is built from 15 residues. The CDR3 DNA sequence: TGCAGTGCTAGTCGGACAGGGGTTGGCACAGATACGCAGTATTTT. This gives the protein CSASRTGVGTDTQYF.

This chain joins TRBV9 and TRBJ2-1; D gene ambiguous. Trimming left V 0 bases short and J 2 bases short, with 6 bases between. CDR3 length: 14 residues. CDR1 is SGDLS and CDR2 is YYNGEE in the germline V gene. The CDR3 coding sequence is TGTGCCAGCAGCGTAGCAGGCGCCTACAATGAGCAGTTCTTC. Translated, it gives CASSVAGAYNEQFF.

The V gene is TRBV9, the J gene TRBJ1-3; weak D call: TRBD1 (6 bases). The CDR3 runs to 16 residues. The germline V and J ends were trimmed by 3 bases and 0 bases, with 13 bases remaining between them. Germline V lookup: CDR1 SGDLS, CDR2 YYNGEE. CDR3 nucleotide sequence: TGTGCCAGCAGCGGGACAGTTTTACCCTCTGGAAACACCATATATTTT. As protein: CASSGTVLPSGNTIYF.

This rearrangement joins TRBV10-1 to TRBJ1-1; D is uncertain. The V end was cut by 8 bases, the J end by 0 bases, with 10 bases between. Germline CDR1 WNHNN, CDR2 SYGVQD (reference sequence). This CDR3 has 13 amino acids. For the CDR3, the DNA is TGCGCCAGCGCGGGCAGTATGAACACTGAAGCTTTCTTT. It translates to CASAGSMNTEAFF.